Listed below are T cell receptor beta chains from one sample, sequenced in a study of T cell changes during pregnancy in multiple sclerosis. Clones were sequenced by immunoSEQ multiplex PCR, and TCRdb holds only the in-frame ones, with some missing. This sample has 61,000 or so clones, with around 93% found just once. The sequences come from CD4+ T cells from peripheral blood mononuclear cells, collected before pregnancy. Receptors originate from a female donor with multiple sclerosis, enrolled in a pregnancy study. CDR3s include the opening cysteine and the closing phenylalanine or tryptophan. The D gene is left open where the match is weak. Size is omitted from some rows. Given values are once, few, many or a class for expanded clones.

j_call clone_size v_call d_call cdr3_length cdr3_aa cdr3_nt
TRBJ2-7 NA TRBV7-4 NA 11 CAVRGSYEQYF TGTGCCGTCCGCGGGTCCTACGAGCAGTACTTC
TRBJ2-7 NA TRBV6-5 TRBD2 15 CASSFPGTRTSEQYF TGTGCCAGCAGTTTCCCCGGGACTAGGACATCCGAGCAGTACTTC
TRBJ2-7 NA TRBV5-1 TRBD2 15 CASSATSGRQNEQYF TGCGCCAGCAGCGCCACTAGCGGGAGGCAAAACGAGCAGTACTTC
TRBJ2-7 NA TRBV27 TRBD1 15 CASSTGTGDIYEQYF TGTGCCAGCAGTACCGGGACAGGGGACATCTACGAGCAGTACTTC
TRBJ1-4 NA TRBV13 TRBD1 14 CASRHGTGEEKLFF TGTGCCAGTAGGCACGGGACAGGGGAGGAAAAACTGTTTTTT
TRBJ2-1 NA TRBV5-1 TRBD2 15 CASRPTSGTMGEQFF TGCGCCAGCAGGCCAACTAGCGGGACTATGGGTGAGCAGTTCTTC
TRBJ2-5 NA TRBV28 NA 14 CASSLGGWQETQYF TGTGCCAGCAGTTTAGGCGGGTGGCAAGAGACCCAGTACTTC
TRBJ1-3 NA TRBV7-2 NA 15 CASSPERVWGNTIYF TGTGCCAGCAGCCCCGAGAGGGTTTGGGGAAACACCATATATTTT
TRBJ1-3 NA TRBV19 TRBD1 16 CASSPGTGRSGNTIYF TGTGCCAGTAGTCCCGGGACAGGGCGCTCTGGAAACACCATATATTTT
TRBJ2-1 NA TRBV7-3 NA 12 CASSLPGSEQFF TGTGCCAGCAGCCTCCCCGGGTCTGAGCAGTTCTTC
TRBJ2-4 NA TRBV6-1 TRBD1 13 CASSEGQGSVQYF TGTGCCAGCAGTGAAGGACAGGGGAGCGTTCAGTACTTC
TRBJ2-6 once TRBV9 NA 16 CASSVGSLSGANVLTF TGTGCCAGCAGCGTAGGAAGCCTCTCTGGGGCCAACGTCCTGACTTTC
TRBJ2-1 once TRBV29-1 NA 14 CSVARGVTNNEQFF TGCAGCGTTGCCAGGGGGGTTACGAACAATGAGCAGTTCTTC
TRBJ1-2 once TRBV2 NA 14 CASSRDGGPYGYTF TGTGCCAGCAGTAGAGACGGGGGTCCCTATGGCTACACCTTC
TRBJ1-5 NA TRBV19 TRBD1 15 CASNPRTGSNQPQHF TGTGCCAGTAATCCAAGGACAGGGAGCAATCAGCCCCAGCATTTT
TRBJ2-7 NA TRBV6-5 NA 16 CASSYRRFDSFYEQYF TGTGCCAGCAGTTACCGAAGGTTTGACTCGTTCTACGAGCAGTACTTC
TRBJ1-1 NA TRBV7-9 TRBD1 15 CASTGGTEMNTEAFF TGTGCCAGCACAGGGGGGACGGAGATGAACACTGAAGCTTTCTTT
TRBJ2-7 once TRBV5-5 TRBD1 15 CASSFAGTGSYEQYF TGTGCCAGCAGCTTCGCCGGGACAGGCTCCTACGAGCAGTACTTC
TRBJ2-7 few TRBV7-9 TRBD1 14 CASSRWTGLREQYF TGTGCCAGCAGTCGTTGGACAGGGCTAAGGGAGCAGTACTTC
TRBJ1-2 NA TRBV9 TRBD1 15 CASSVSGQPNYGYTF TGTGCCAGCAGCGTTTCGGGACAGCCTAACTATGGCTACACCTTC
TRBJ2-5 NA TRBV5-1 NA 14 CASSLSGAQETQYF TGCGCCAGCAGCCTTAGCGGTGCACAAGAGACCCAGTACTTC
TRBJ1-2 few TRBV7-2 TRBD1 13 CASSTRQGHGYTF TGTGCCAGCAGCACCCGACAGGGGCATGGCTACACCTTC
TRBJ1-1 NA TRBV7-3 NA 13 CASSLVGRAEAFF TGTGCCAGCAGCTTAGTTGGGAGGGCTGAAGCTTTCTTT
TRBJ2-1 NA TRBV30 NA 12 CAWKLVANEQFF TGTGCCTGGAAACTCGTCGCCAATGAGCAGTTCTTC
TRBJ2-7 once TRBV7-3 TRBD2 15 CASSSSLAGAGEQYF TGTGCCAGCAGCTCATCACTAGCGGGAGCAGGGGAGCAGTACTTC
TRBJ2-1 NA TRBV2 TRBD2 13 CASSDRLAYPQFF TGTGCCAGCAGTGACAGACTAGCCTACCCCCAGTTCTTC
TRBJ1-6 NA TRBV30 NA 14 CAWNTGINNSPLHF TGTGCCTGGAATACCGGGATTAATAATTCACCCCTCCACTTT
TRBJ1-1 NA TRBV29-1 NA 13 CSVALRGDTEAFF TGCAGCGTTGCCCTCCGCGGGGACACTGAAGCTTTCTTT
TRBJ2-1 NA TRBV11-3 TRBD2 15 CASSPGGGYYNEQFF TGTGCCAGCAGCCCCGGGGGGGGTTATTACAATGAGCAGTTCTTC
TRBJ2-7 NA TRBV28 TRBD1 14 CASKLQGAPYEQYF TGTGCCAGCAAACTACAGGGGGCCCCCTACGAGCAGTACTTC
TRBJ2-3 NA TRBV9 NA 16 CASSVVGSVELDTQYF TGTGCCAGCAGCGTAGTTGGTAGCGTGGAGCTGGATACGCAGTATTTT
TRBJ1-5 NA TRBV5-1 NA 15 CASSVDGGGNQPQHF TGCGCCAGCAGCGTGGACGGGGGAGGCAATCAGCCCCAGCATTTT
TRBJ2-7 NA TRBV30 TRBD2 18 CAWTGTSGSFDPSYEQYF TGTGCCTGGACTGGGACTAGCGGGAGCTTCGACCCCAGCTACGAGCAGTACTTC
TRBJ2-7 NA TRBV7-2 NA 17 CASSPRPGGVQAYEQYF TGTGCCAGCAGCCCCCGACCAGGAGGGGTTCAGGCCTACGAGCAGTACTTC
TRBJ2-1 NA TRBV28 TRBD2 15 CASSESSGSRNEQFF TGTGCCAGCAGCGAATCAAGCGGGAGTCGAAATGAGCAGTTCTTC
TRBJ2-2 NA TRBV9 NA 15 CASSVNSANTGELFF TGTGCCAGCAGCGTAAATAGCGCGAACACCGGGGAGCTGTTTTTT
TRBJ1-2 NA TRBV10-2 TRBD1 14 CASSESGQHYGYTF TGCGCCAGCAGTGAGTCGGGACAGCACTATGGCTACACCTTC
TRBJ2-3 NA TRBV18 TRBD2 14 CASSKLAVTDTQYF TGTGCCAGCTCAAAGCTAGCGGTCACAGATACGCAGTATTTT
TRBJ1-5 NA TRBV15 NA 15 CATSRDKAGYQPQHF TGTGCCACCAGCAGAGATAAGGCAGGGTATCAGCCCCAGCATTTT
TRBJ1-2 NA TRBV6-1 TRBD1 14 CASSQAGGHYGYTF TGTGCCAGCAGTCAGGCAGGGGGCCACTATGGCTACACCTTC
TRBJ2-3 NA TRBV7-3 TRBD1 15 CASSLTGTGGNTQYF TGTGCCAGCAGCTTAACCGGGACAGGTGGGAATACGCAGTATTTT
TRBJ1-2 NA TRBV5-1 NA 17 CASSLEGRAGENYGYTF TGCGCCAGCAGCTTGGAGGGTCGGGCAGGGGAGAACTATGGCTACACCTTC
TRBJ1-1 NA TRBV28 TRBD1 16 CASSHRTGVFHTEAFF TGTGCCAGCAGTCACAGGACAGGGGTTTTTCACACTGAAGCTTTCTTT
TRBJ2-1 NA TRBV18 TRBD2 16 CASKTAGGGVRNEQFF TGTGCCAGTAAGACGGCCGGCGGGGGTGTGAGGAATGAGCAGTTCTTC
TRBJ2-7 NA TRBV2 NA 13 CASSETHIAEQYF TGTGCCAGCAGTGAAACGCACATAGCCGAGCAGTACTTC
TRBJ2-1 NA TRBV19 NA 15 CASSIESGAFHEQFF TGTGCCAGTAGTATAGAGAGCGGAGCATTTCATGAGCAGTTCTTC
TRBJ2-5 NA TRBV28 NA 16 CASSLSYGRDRETQYF TGTGCCAGCAGTTTATCTTACGGGAGAGATCGGGAGACCCAGTACTTC
TRBJ2-2 NA TRBV9 NA 14 CASSVATSNGELFF TGTGCCAGCAGCGTAGCTACTTCCAACGGGGAGCTGTTTTTT
TRBJ2-1 NA TRBV5-1 NA 17 CASSLEVAVSSYNEQFF TGCGCCAGCAGCTTGGAAGTAGCGGTAAGCTCCTACAATGAGCAGTTCTTC
TRBJ2-6 NA TRBV4-2 NA 16 CASSQDFRVGANVLTF TGTGCCAGCAGCCAAGATTTCAGGGTCGGGGCCAACGTCCTGACTTTC
TRBJ2-1 NA TRBV14 NA 16 CASSHPRAGVYNEQFF TGTGCCAGCAGCCATCCCCGCGCGGGCGTATACAATGAGCAGTTCTTC
TRBJ2-4 NA TRBV7-3 NA 13 CASSSADSDIQYF TGTGCCAGCAGCTCGGCGGACAGTGACATTCAGTACTTC
TRBJ2-3 NA TRBV6-1 TRBD2 15 CASSAIAGGSDTQYF TGTGCCAGCAGTGCAATAGCGGGGGGGTCAGATACGCAGTATTTT
TRBJ1-1 NA TRBV25-1 NA 12 CASREANTEAFF TGTGCCAGCAGGGAGGCGAACACTGAAGCTTTCTTT
TRBJ2-1 NA TRBV15 TRBD2 21 CATSRPPGGLAGLDSYNEQFF TGTGCCACCAGCAGGCCCCCCGGGGGACTAGCGGGACTAGACTCCTACAATGAGCAGTTCTTC